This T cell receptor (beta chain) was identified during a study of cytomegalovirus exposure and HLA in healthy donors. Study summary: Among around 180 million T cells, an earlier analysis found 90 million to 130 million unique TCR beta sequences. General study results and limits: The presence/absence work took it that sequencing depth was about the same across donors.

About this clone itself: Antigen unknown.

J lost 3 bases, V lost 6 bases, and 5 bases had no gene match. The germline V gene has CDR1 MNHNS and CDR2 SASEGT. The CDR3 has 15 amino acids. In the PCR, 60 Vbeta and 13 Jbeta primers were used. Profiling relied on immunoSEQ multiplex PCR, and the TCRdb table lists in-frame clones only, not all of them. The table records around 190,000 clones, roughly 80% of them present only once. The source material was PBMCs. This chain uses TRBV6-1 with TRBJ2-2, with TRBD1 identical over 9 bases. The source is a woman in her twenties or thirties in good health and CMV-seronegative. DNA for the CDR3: TGTGCCAGCAGGGGGGACAGGGTGTACACCGGGGAGCTGTTTTTT. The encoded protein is CASRGDRVYTGELFF.